This T cell receptor beta chain is drawn from a study of blood T cell repertoires in COVID-19. Whole-study context: Whether acute or convalescent, the COVID-19 samples came from the United States, Italy and Spain. Sample material is recorded as cDNA or gDNA derived from T cells, B-cell-depleted T cells, or PBMCs.

This clone has more than one count but fewer than ten. The authors' processing: Reference gene primers were amplified, and this amplification served to estimate nucleated cell counts. The repertoire was sequenced with immunoSEQ multiplex PCR; TCRdb's copy has only in-frame clones and lacks some. For V, J and clone size, that table is used; D and trimming come from the DNA. In the table there are around 270,000 clones, 84% of which are singletons. The CDR3 covers 18 residues. V was clipped by 6 bases and J by 0 bases; unmatched bases: 14. The germline gives CDR1 DFQATT, CDR2 SNEGSKA (reference sequence).

This TCR derives from a woman aged 35 to 49 who had recovered from COVID-19. Sequenced: peripheral blood. The chain joins TRBV20-1 to TRBJ1-5, with 10 bases lining up with TRBD1. CDR3 coding DNA: TGCAGTGCCAGTGCGTATGGGACAGGGGACTATAGCAATCAGCCCCAGCATTTT. It translates to CSASAYGTGDYSNQPQHF.